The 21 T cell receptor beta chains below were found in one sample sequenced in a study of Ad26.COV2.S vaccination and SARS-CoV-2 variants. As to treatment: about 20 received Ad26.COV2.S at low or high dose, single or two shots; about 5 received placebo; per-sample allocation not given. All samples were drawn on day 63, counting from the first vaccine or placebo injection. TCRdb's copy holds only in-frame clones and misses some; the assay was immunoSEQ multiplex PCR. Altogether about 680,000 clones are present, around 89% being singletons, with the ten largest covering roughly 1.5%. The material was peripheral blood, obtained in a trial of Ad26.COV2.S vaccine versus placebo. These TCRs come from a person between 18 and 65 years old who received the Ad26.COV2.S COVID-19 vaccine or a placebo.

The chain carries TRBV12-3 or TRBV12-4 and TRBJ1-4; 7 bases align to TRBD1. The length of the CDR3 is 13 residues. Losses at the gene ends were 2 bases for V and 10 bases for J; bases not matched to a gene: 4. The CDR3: CASSLRQGGKLFF. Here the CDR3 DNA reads TGTGCCAGCAGTTTAAGACAGGGCGGAAAACTGTTTTTT.

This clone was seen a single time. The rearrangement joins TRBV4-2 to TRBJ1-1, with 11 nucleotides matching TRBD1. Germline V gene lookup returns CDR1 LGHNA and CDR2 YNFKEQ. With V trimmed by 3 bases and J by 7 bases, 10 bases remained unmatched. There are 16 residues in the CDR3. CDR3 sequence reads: CASSQSRTGGRNEAFF. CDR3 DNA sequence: TGTGCCAGCAGCCAGTCCCGGACAGGGGGCAGGAATGAAGCTTTCTTT.

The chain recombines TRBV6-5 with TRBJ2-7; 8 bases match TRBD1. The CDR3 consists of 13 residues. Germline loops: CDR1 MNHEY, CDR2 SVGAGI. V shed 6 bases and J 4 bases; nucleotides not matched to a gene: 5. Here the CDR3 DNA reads TGTGCCAGCAGGCGGACAGGGTTGTACGAGCAGTACTTC. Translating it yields CASRRTGLYEQYF.

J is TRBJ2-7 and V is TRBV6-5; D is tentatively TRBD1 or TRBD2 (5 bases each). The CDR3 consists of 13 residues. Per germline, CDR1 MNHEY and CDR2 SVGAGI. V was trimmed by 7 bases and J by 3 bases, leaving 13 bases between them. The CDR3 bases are TGTGCCAGCACCTCTTGGGGGAGCTACGAGCAGTACTTC. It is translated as CASTSWGSYEQYF.

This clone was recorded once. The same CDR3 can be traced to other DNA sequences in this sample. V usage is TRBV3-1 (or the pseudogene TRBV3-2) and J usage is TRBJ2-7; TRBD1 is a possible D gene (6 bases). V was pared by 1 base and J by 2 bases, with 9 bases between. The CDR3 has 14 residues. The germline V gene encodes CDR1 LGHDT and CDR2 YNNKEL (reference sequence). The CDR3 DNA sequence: TGTGCCAGCAGCCAAGGGGGGCTCACCTACGAGCAGTACTTC. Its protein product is CASSQGGLTYEQYF.

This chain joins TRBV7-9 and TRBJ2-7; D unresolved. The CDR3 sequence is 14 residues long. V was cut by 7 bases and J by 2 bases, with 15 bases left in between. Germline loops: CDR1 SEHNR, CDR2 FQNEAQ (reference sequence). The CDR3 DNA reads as TGTGCCAGCAAGCTTAGGATACTTACCTACGAGCAGTACTTC. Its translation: CASKLRILTYEQYF.

The CDR3 nucleotides are TGTGCCAGCAGCTCCTCGACTAGCGGGGAGACCCAGTACTTC. Translated: CASSSSTSGETQYF. The chain recombines TRBV7-6 with TRBJ2-5; 10 bases agree with TRBD2. Germline assignment: CDR1 SGHVS and CDR2 FNYEAQ. V lost 4 bases, J lost 5 bases, and 4 bases stayed unmatched. The CDR3 length is 14 residues. The full variable domain, in which reference TRBV7-6 and TRBJ2-5 provide the parts outside the CDR3, is GAGVSQSPRYKVTKRGQDVALRCDPISGHVSLYWYRQALGQGPEFLTYFNYEAQQDKSGLPNDRFSAERPEGSISTLTIQRTEQRDSAMYRCASSSSTSGETQYFGPGTRLLVL.

Here the CDR3 DNA reads TGTGCCAGCAGTTTAATCAATCAGCCCCAGCATTTT. Protein: CASSLINQPQHF. The chain has TRBV27 and TRBJ1-5; D is undetermined. The CDR3 is 12 amino acids. Germline assignment: CDR1 MNHEY and CDR2 SMNVEV (reference sequence). V was pared by 2 bases and J by 3 bases, with 2 bases between.

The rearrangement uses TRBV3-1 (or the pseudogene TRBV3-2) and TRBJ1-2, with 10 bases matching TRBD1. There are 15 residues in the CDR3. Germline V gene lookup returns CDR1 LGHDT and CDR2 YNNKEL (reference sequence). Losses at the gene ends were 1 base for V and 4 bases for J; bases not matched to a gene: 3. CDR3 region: CASSQGTGGSYGYTF. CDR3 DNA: TGTGCCAGCAGCCAAGGGACAGGGGGTAGCTATGGCTACACCTTC.

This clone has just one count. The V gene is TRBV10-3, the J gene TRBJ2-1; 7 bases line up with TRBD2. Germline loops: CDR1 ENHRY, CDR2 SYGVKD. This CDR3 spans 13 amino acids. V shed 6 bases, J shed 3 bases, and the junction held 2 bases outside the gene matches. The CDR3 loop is CAIRGDYYNEQFF. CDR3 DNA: TGTGCCATCAGGGGGGACTACTACAATGAGCAGTTCTTC.

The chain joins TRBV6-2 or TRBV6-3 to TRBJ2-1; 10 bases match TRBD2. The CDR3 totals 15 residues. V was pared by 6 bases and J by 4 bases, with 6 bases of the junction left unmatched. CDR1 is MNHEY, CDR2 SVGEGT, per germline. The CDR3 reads CASRPSGSRYNEQFF. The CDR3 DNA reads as TGTGCCAGCAGGCCTAGCGGGAGTAGGTACAATGAGCAGTTCTTC.

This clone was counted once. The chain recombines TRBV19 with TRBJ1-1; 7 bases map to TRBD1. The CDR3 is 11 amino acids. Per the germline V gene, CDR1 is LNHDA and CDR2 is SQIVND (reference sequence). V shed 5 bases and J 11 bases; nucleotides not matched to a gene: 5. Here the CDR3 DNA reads TGTGCCAGTAGTTCGACAGGGAGTGCTTTCTTT. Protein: CASSSTGSAFF.

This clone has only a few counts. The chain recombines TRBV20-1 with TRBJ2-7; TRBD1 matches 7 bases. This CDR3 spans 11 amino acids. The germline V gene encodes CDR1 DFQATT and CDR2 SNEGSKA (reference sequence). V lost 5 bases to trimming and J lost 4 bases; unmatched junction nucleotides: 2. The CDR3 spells CSAVQGYEQYF. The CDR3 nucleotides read TGCAGTGCTGTACAGGGGTACGAGCAGTACTTC.

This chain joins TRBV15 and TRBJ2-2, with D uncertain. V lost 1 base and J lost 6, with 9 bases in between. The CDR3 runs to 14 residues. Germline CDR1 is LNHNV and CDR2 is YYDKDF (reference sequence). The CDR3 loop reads CATSRGERPGELFF. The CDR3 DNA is TGTGCCACCAGCAGAGGAGAAAGGCCCGGGGAGCTGTTTTTT.

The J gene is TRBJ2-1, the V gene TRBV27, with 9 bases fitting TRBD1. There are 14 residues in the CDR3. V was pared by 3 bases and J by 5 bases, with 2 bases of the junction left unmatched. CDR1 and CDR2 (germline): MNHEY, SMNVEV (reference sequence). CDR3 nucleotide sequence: TGTGCCAGCAGTTTGGGGACAGGGAACAATGAGCAGTTCTTC. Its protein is CASSLGTGNNEQFF.

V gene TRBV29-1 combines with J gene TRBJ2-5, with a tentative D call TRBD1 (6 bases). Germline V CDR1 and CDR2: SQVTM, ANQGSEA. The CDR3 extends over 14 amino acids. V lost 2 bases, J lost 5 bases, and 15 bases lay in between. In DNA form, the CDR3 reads TGCAGCGTTGAAAGGGGGAATGGGCGGGAGACCCAGTACTTC. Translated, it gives CSVERGNGRETQYF.

The CDR3 region is CASSSPSGRAIDTQYF. The CDR3 coding sequence is TGTGCCAGCAGCTCCCCAAGCGGGAGGGCCATAGATACGCAGTATTTT. This chain links TRBV11-2 with TRBJ2-3; TRBD2 matches 10 bases. The CDR3 is 16 residues long. The germline V gene encodes CDR1 SGHAT and CDR2 FQNNGV. The J segment lost 5 bases and the V segment lost 4 bases, leaving 9 bases of the junction unmatched.

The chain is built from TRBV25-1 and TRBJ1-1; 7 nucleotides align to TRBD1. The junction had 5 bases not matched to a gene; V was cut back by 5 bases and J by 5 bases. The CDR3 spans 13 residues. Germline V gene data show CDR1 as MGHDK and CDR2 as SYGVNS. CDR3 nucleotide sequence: TGTGCCAGCAGTACAGGGGTAGGGACTGAAGCTTTCTTT. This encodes CASSTGVGTEAFF.

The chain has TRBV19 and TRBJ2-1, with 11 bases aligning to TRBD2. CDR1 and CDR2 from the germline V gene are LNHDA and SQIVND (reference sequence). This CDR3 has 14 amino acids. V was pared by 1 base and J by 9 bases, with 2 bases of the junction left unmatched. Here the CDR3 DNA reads TGTGCCAGTAGTATAGCTAGCGGGGGGACTGAGCAGTTCTTC. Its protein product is CASSIASGGTEQFF.

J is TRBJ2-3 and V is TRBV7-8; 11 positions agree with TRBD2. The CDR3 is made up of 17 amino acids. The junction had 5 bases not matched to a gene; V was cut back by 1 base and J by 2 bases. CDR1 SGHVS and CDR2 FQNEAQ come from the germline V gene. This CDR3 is CASSLDLAGGSTDTQYF. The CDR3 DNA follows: TGTGCCAGCAGCTTAGATCTAGCGGGGGGTTCCACAGATACGCAGTATTTT.

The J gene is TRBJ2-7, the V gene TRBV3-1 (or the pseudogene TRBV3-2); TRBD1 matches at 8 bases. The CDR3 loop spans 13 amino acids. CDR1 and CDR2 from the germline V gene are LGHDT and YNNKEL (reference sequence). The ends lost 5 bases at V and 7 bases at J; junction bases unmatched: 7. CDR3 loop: CASSKGQGWEQYF. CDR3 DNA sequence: TGTGCCAGCAGCAAAGGACAGGGTTGGGAGCAGTACTTC.